Each of the 10 T cell receptor beta chains below was sequenced from the same sample in a study of CD8 T cells in acute hepatitis C reinfection. The time point denotes: naive CD8 control sorted from an acute-time-point sample. Libraries were prepared by immunoSEQ multiplex PCR; TCRdb keeps only in-frame clonotypes and omits some of them. The sample shows over 30,000 clones, 70% to 90% of them seen only once. The sequencing input was naive CD8+ T cells from PBMCs. Receptor source: a woman in her late teens or twenties who spontaneously cleared hepatitis C infection.

The V gene is TRBV29-1, the J gene TRBJ2-5; TRBD2 matches at 14 bases. Unmatched junction bases numbered 6, after V lost 4 bases and J lost 5 bases. This CDR3 region has 15 residues. Germline CDR1 SQVTM, CDR2 ANQGSEA. The DNA of the CDR3 is TGCAGCGTTGTTGGGACTAGCGGGAGTGAGGAGACCCAGTACTTC. Translated, it gives CSVVGTSGSEETQYF.

This sequence joins TRBV9 and TRBJ1-5, with no clear D. Per the germline V gene, CDR1 is SGDLS and CDR2 is YYNGEE. This CDR3 comprises 13 residues. Trimming left V 0 bases short and J 7 bases short, with 8 bases between. The chain's CDR3 is CASSVAIGQPQHF. DNA for the CDR3: TGTGCCAGCAGCGTAGCTATCGGGCAGCCCCAGCATTTT.

This chain connects TRBV5-1 to TRBJ2-1; possibly TRBD1 for D (6 bases). The germline V gene has CDR1 SGHRS and CDR2 YFSETQ. The CDR3 runs to 15 residues. The V end lost 2 bases, the J end lost 6 bases, and 15 bases lay between the germline ends. This chain's CDR3 is CASSLYRVGGNEQFF. CDR3 DNA sequence: TGCGCCAGCAGCTTATACAGGGTTGGAGGCAATGAGCAGTTCTTC.

The chain employs TRBV4-1 and TRBJ2-1, with 10 bases identical to TRBD1. The V segment lost 5 bases and the J segment 7 bases; nucleotides outside the gene matches: 8. Looked up from germline, CDR1 is MGHRA and CDR2 is YSYEKL. This CDR3 has 15 residues. CDR3 region: CASSGRDRGYNEQFF. Written as DNA, the CDR3 is TGCGCCAGCAGCGGACGGGACAGGGGATATAATGAGCAGTTCTTC.

This clone has just a few counts. DNA for the CDR3: TGTGCCAGCAGTGCGTCGAGAATAGCTTTCTTT. Residues: CASSASRIAFF. The gene calls are TRBV6-1 and TRBJ1-1; D gene unclear. The V gene lost 4 bases and the J gene lost 10 bases, with 10 bases spanning the gap. The CDR3 sequence is 11 residues long. Germline CDR1 MNHNS, CDR2 SASEGT.

The rearrangement uses TRBV10-3 and TRBJ1-2, with 8 bases that match TRBD1. This CDR3 spans 18 amino acids. V lost 1 base and J lost 2; bases outside the gene matches: 12. The germline CDR1 and CDR2 sequences are ENHRY and SYGVKD. CDR3 nucleotide sequence: TGTGCCATCAGTGAGTATATCCTCGACAGGGGATTCAACTATGGCTACACCTTC. The encoded protein is CAISEYILDRGFNYGYTF.

The V and J genes are TRBV19 and TRBJ2-1; 8 nucleotides align to TRBD1. CDR1 and CDR2 from the germline V gene are LNHDA and SQIVND (reference sequence). The trim removed 1 base at V and 8 bases at J, leaving 10 bases unmatched. The length of the CDR3 is 16 residues. The CDR3, as DNA: TGTGCCAGTAGTATAGTAGTCACAGGGGGGTTCGATGAGCAGTTCTTC. This sequence encodes CASSIVVTGGFDEQFF.

The chain combines TRBV4-1 with TRBJ2-7; D gene uncertain. There are 15 residues in the CDR3. Germline V CDR1 and CDR2: MGHRA, YSYEKL. Trimming took 4 bases from V and 1 from J, leaving 14 bases between them. Here the CDR3 DNA reads TGCGCCAGCAGCCCCGTGGCCGGACCTTCCTACGAGCAGTACTTC. Its translation: CASSPVAGPSYEQYF.

V and J are TRBV28 and TRBJ1-3; no clear D gene. V was pared by 4 bases and J by 2 bases, with 18 bases between. The germline gives CDR1 MDHEN, CDR2 SYDVKM. The CDR3 spans 17 residues. The CDR3 is CASSSPPDQRPGNTIYF. CDR3 sequence (DNA): TGTGCCAGCAGTTCTCCCCCCGATCAACGGCCTGGAAACACCATATATTTT.

This clone was observed a handful of times. This rearrangement joins TRBV7-9 to TRBJ1-2; the D gene is possibly TRBD1 (5 bases). This CDR3 spans 12 amino acids. The V and J ends lost 8 bases and 6 bases respectively, with 13 bases between them. In germline, CDR1 is SEHNR, CDR2 FQNEAQ (reference sequence). In DNA, the CDR3 is TGTGCCAGCTCGGAAGGGGCACATGGCTACACCTTC. Protein: CASSEGAHGYTF.